Listed here are 30 T cell receptor beta chains from one sample, sequenced in a study of control samples from healthy donors and cancer patients. Only in-frame clones appear in the TCRdb table, and some are missing; sequencing was by immunoSEQ multiplex PCR. The table records about 140,000 clones, approximately 92% of them present only once. What was sequenced was blood. These receptors were collected from a man aged 25 to 40 in good health.

The CDR3 DNA is TGTGCCACCAGTGCCTTGACAGGGGTGGGATACAATGAGCAGTTCTTC. The encoded protein is CATSALTGVGYNEQFF. The chain joins TRBV24-1 to TRBJ2-1; 8 positions agree with TRBD1. This CDR3 region has 16 residues. The germline V gene has CDR1 KGHDR and CDR2 SFDVKD. Germline trimming cut 5 bases from V and 4 bases from J; bases unmatched to any gene: 9.

This clone was observed a single time. The rearrangement uses TRBV30 and TRBJ1-5, with D possibly TRBD1 on 5 matching bases. This CDR3 spans 15 amino acids. Trimming left V 1 base short and J 3 bases short, with 13 bases between. The germline V gene has CDR1 GTSNPN and CDR2 SVGIG (reference sequence). This CDR3 is CAWSDRRKYNQPQHF. DNA of the CDR3: TGTGCCTGGAGTGACAGGAGGAAATACAATCAGCCCCAGCATTTT. Together with reference TRBV30 and TRBJ1-5, the CDR3 gives the full variable domain: SQTIHQWPATLVQPVGSPLSLECTVEGTSNPNLYWYRQAAGRGLQLLFYSVGIGQISSEVPQNLSASRPQDRQFILSSKKLLLSDSGFYLCAWSDRRKYNQPQHFGDGTRLSIL.

The rearrangement uses TRBV10-3 and TRBJ1-2; a weak D match, TRBD1 (5 bases). Germline lookup yields CDR1 ENHRY and CDR2 SYGVKD. The CDR3 spans 14 residues. V was pared by 7 bases and J by 1 base, with 13 bases between. The CDR3, as DNA: TGTGCCATCAAGGGTGAAGGGGATAACTATGGCTACACCTTC. Encoded protein: CAIKGEGDNYGYTF.

The V gene is TRBV6-5, the J gene TRBJ1-2; tentatively, D is TRBD1 (6 bases). The CDR3 consists of 14 residues. The germline gives CDR1 MNHEY, CDR2 SVGAGI. V lost 10 bases to trimming and J lost 10 bases, with 25 bases between them. This CDR3 reads CATLSQGISGSYTF. The CDR3 nucleotides are TGTGCCACCCTTTCGCAGGGGATTTCTGGGTCCTACACCTTC.

This clone was seen a few times. The CDR3 DNA sequence: TGTGCCAGTAAGACAGGGACCTACAATGAGCAGTTCTTC. It is translated as CASKTGTYNEQFF. J is TRBJ2-1 and V is TRBV6-5; 7 bases are a match to TRBD1. Trimming cost V 9 bases and J 2 bases; bases outside gene matches: 4. CDR1 and CDR2 (germline): MNHEY, SVGAGI. CDR3 size: 13 residues.

The chain links TRBV29-1 to TRBJ2-1, with D unclear. Trimming removed 4 bases from V and 6 bases from J, with 19 bases in between. In germline, CDR1 is SQVTM, CDR2 ANQGSEA. The CDR3 contains 15 residues. The CDR3 is CSVGSRLEIFNEQFF. The CDR3 region has the DNA TGCAGCGTTGGTTCACGGCTAGAGATATTCAATGAGCAGTTCTTC.

This sequence joins TRBV11-3 and TRBJ2-7; D is unclear. V was clipped by 3 bases and J by 2 bases, with 11 bases between them. Germline V lookup: CDR1 SGHNT, CDR2 YENEEA. The CDR3 contains 14 residues. The CDR3 region is CASSFQAGPYEQYF. CDR3 DNA: TGTGCCAGCAGCTTCCAGGCAGGCCCCTACGAGCAGTACTTC.

The rearrangement uses TRBV3-1 (or the pseudogene TRBV3-2) and TRBJ2-3; 9 bases are shared with TRBD1. After removal of 4 bases from V and 0 bases from J, the junction contained 2 bases not matched to a gene. CDR3 length: 15 residues. Germline CDR1 is LGHDT and CDR2 is YNNKEL (reference sequence). CDR3 nucleotide sequence: TGTGCCAGCAGCCGCGGGACAGGGAGCACAGATACGCAGTATTTT. Protein: CASSRGTGSTDTQYF.

The CDR3: CASSRGQGKAYEQYF. CDR3 bases: TGTGCCAGCAGCCGAGGACAGGGGAAGGCCTACGAGCAGTACTTC. The rearrangement links TRBV11-3 to TRBJ2-7; 9 bases fit TRBD1. CDR1 is SGHNT, CDR2 YENEEA, per germline. This CDR3 contains 15 residues. V lost 5 bases and J lost 2; bases outside the gene matches: 7.

The rearrangement joins TRBV6-5 to TRBJ1-1; no reliable D call. The CDR3 loop spans 15 amino acids. V was cut by 6 bases and J by 5 bases, with 19 bases left in between. CDR1 is MNHEY and CDR2 is SVGAGI in the germline V gene. The CDR3 region is CASSQPRAVGTEAFF. The CDR3, as DNA: TGTGCCAGCAGCCAACCGCGGGCCGTCGGGACTGAAGCTTTCTTT.

The rearrangement joins TRBV15 to TRBJ2-7, with TRBD1 identical over 8 bases. The CDR3 length is 15 residues. Germline CDR1 reads LNHNV; CDR2 reads YYDKDF (reference sequence). The ends lost 4 bases at V and 2 bases at J; junction bases unmatched: 7. CDR3 in amino acids: CATSNYRGSTYEQYF. The CDR3 DNA reads as TGTGCCACCAGCAATTACAGGGGGTCGACCTACGAGCAGTACTTC. Full variable domain (remainder filled in from reference TRBV15 and TRBJ2-7): DAMVIQNPRYQVTQFGKPVTLSCSQTLNHNVMYWYQQKSSQAPKLLFHYYDKDFNNEADTPDNFQSRRPNTSFCFLDIRSPGLGDTAMYLCATSNYRGSTYEQYFGPGTRLTVT.

The chain recombines TRBV7-8 with TRBJ1-2; D is uncertain. The V end lost 1 base, the J end lost 4 bases, and 13 bases lay between the germline ends. Germline loops: CDR1 SGHVS, CDR2 FQNEAQ. The CDR3 has 15 residues. The CDR3 loop is CASSLVATELYGYTF. CDR3 in DNA: TGTGCCAGCAGCTTAGTCGCGACGGAGCTCTATGGCTACACCTTC.

The rearrangement joins TRBV7-9 to TRBJ1-3; D gene uncertain. Germline V lookup: CDR1 SEHNR, CDR2 FQNEAQ (reference sequence). The CDR3 spans 16 residues. V lost 7 bases and J lost 0, with 16 bases in between. CDR3 sequence reads: CASTRPGPISGNTIYF. The CDR3 DNA is TGTGCCAGCACCCGACCCGGACCTATCTCTGGAAACACCATATATTTT.

This chain links TRBV11-2 with TRBJ2-5, with D tentatively TRBD1 (6 bases). The CDR3 runs 14 residues. Germline values: CDR1 SGHAT, CDR2 FQNNGV. V lost 4 bases and J 4 bases, leaving 13 bases between the germline ends. CDR3 in amino acids: CASSSQGLTETQYF. CDR3 bases: TGTGCCAGCAGCTCACAGGGCTTAACAGAGACCCAGTACTTC.

The rearrangement uses TRBV5-4 and TRBJ1-6, with D unclear. Trimming took 2 bases from V and 6 from J, leaving 6 bases between them. The CDR3 is 13 residues long. Germline CDR1 is SGHNT and CDR2 is YYREEE (reference sequence). CDR3 nucleotides: TGTGCCAGCAGCTTAGGGCTTAATTCACCCCTCCACTTT. It is translated as CASSLGLNSPLHF.

The chain uses TRBV23-1 and TRBJ2-5, with D perhaps matching TRBD1 (5 bases). TRBV23-1 has ORF status, its function being uncertain. V was trimmed by 4 bases and J by 3 bases, leaving 15 bases between them. The CDR3 covers 15 residues. CDR3 in amino acids: CASSPQGAREETQYF. The CDR3, as DNA: TGCGCCAGCAGTCCCCAAGGGGCCAGGGAAGAGACCCAGTACTTC.

This clone showed up just once. The CDR3, as DNA: TGTGCCAGCAGTGTGCGTTCTGGAAACACCATATATTTT. Amino acid sequence: CASSVRSGNTIYF. This rearrangement joins TRBV2 to TRBJ1-3, with no clear D. The germline CDR1 and CDR2 sequences are SNHLY and FYNNEI. Trimming shortened V by 4 bases and J by 1 base, and 5 bases separated the two germline ends. The CDR3 covers 13 residues.

The chain is built from TRBV9 and TRBJ1-3; 7 bases are a match to TRBD1. The CDR3 contains 17 residues. The J segment lost 0 bases and the V segment lost 4 bases, leaving 10 bases of the junction unmatched. CDR1 is SGDLS, CDR2 YYNGEE, per germline. The chain's CDR3 is CASSHPTGSHSGNTIYF. In nucleotides, the CDR3 is TGTGCCAGCAGCCATCCGACAGGGTCCCACTCTGGAAACACCATATATTTT.

The rearrangement joins TRBV11-3 to TRBJ2-7; D call uncertain. The CDR3 covers 13 residues. The germline V gene encodes CDR1 SGHNT and CDR2 YENEEA. Trimming stripped 5 bases from V and 7 bases from J, with 15 bases between. The CDR3 loop reads CASSQSVLGEQYF. In nucleotides, the CDR3 is TGTGCCAGCAGCCAGTCGGTTTTGGGTGAGCAGTACTTC.

The rearrangement uses TRBV7-2 and TRBJ2-5; either TRBD1 or TRBD2 may fit D (6 bases each). The CDR3 sequence is 15 residues long. Germline V gene data show CDR1 as SGHTA and CDR2 as FQGNSA. Trimming pared 2 bases from V and 5 bases from J, leaving 15 bases between. In DNA, the CDR3 is TGTGCCAGCAGCTTAATGTCCGGGGGCCGGGAGACCCAGTACTTC. This encodes CASSLMSGGRETQYF.

This chain uses TRBV19 with TRBJ2-5, with a weak D call TRBD2 (5 bases). The germline V and J ends were trimmed by 5 bases and 9 bases, with 22 bases remaining between them. The CDR3 spans 15 residues. Germline loops: CDR1 LNHDA, CDR2 SQIVND (reference sequence). CDR3 DNA: TGTGCCAGTAGTGAAACATGGGCCACGCGGGTGGCCCAGTACTTC. It is translated as CASSETWATRVAQYF.

The chain carries TRBV28 and TRBJ2-5; D possibly corresponds to TRBD2 (7 bases). Germline CDR1 is MDHEN and CDR2 is SYDVKM. Trimming cost V 1 base and J 5 bases, with 14 bases left between them. This CDR3 spans 15 amino acids. CDR3 sequence: CASSLLGGLSETQYF. CDR3 DNA: TGTGCCAGCAGTTTATTGGGGGGGCTTTCGGAGACCCAGTACTTC.

The rearrangement uses TRBV4-1 and TRBJ2-1, with D possibly being TRBD2 (6 bases). Germline assignment: CDR1 MGHRA and CDR2 YSYEKL. The length of the CDR3 is 17 residues. V was cut by 1 base and J by 7 bases, with 20 bases left in between. CDR3 in DNA: TGCGCCAGCAGCCAAGGACTAGGCAACACTCCGGGGAATGAGCAGTTCTTC. The encoded protein is CASSQGLGNTPGNEQFF.

The CDR3 loop reads CASSSGRGGDSGSYNEQFF. The CDR3 nucleotides are TGCGCCAGCAGCTCGGGCCGTGGGGGGGATTCGGGCTCCTACAATGAGCAGTTCTTC. The chain links TRBV5-1 to TRBJ2-1; TRBD2 aligns across 7 bases. The CDR3 totals 19 residues. J lost 0 bases, V lost 3 bases, and 15 bases had no gene match. Germline loops: CDR1 SGHRS, CDR2 YFSETQ.

The chain joins TRBV30 to TRBJ2-3; D could derive from TRBD1 or TRBD2 (5 bases each). V was pared by 8 bases and J by 6 bases, with 18 bases between. Germline V gene sequence: CDR1 GTSNPN, CDR2 SVGIG (reference sequence). The CDR3 is 13 amino acids. Written as DNA, the CDR3 is TGTGCCCACTGGGGCCGGGGCGGCGATACGCAGTATTTT. Encoded protein: CAHWGRGGDTQYF.

The J gene is TRBJ2-1, the V gene TRBV6-5; TRBD2 agrees at 10 bases. V gave up 10 bases and J gave up 8 bases; unmatched junction bases: 14. The CDR3 runs 15 residues. Germline V lookup: CDR1 MNHEY, CDR2 SVGAGI. The CDR3 region is CATSQSGRAQDEQFF. CDR3 nucleotide sequence: TGTGCCACGAGTCAGAGCGGGAGGGCCCAGGATGAGCAGTTCTTC.

The genes are TRBV28 and TRBJ1-4; 7 nucleotides align to TRBD1. The CDR3 is 14 amino acids. The germline gives CDR1 MDHEN, CDR2 SYDVKM. V was pared by 5 bases and J by 5 bases, with 5 bases of the junction left unmatched. The CDR3, as DNA: TGTGCCAGCAGTACGACAGGGTTAAATGAAAAACTGTTTTTT. Protein sequence: CASSTTGLNEKLFF.

The chain joins TRBV4-3 to TRBJ1-1, with D unresolved. From germline, CDR1 is LGHNA and CDR2 YSLEER. CDR3 length: 17 residues. Trimming removed 1 base from V and 6 bases from J, with 21 bases in between. The CDR3 region has the DNA TGCGCCAGCAGCCAAGTCATCAACGGGAGGGTGAGAGCTGAAGCTTTCTTT. Translating it yields CASSQVINGRVRAEAFF.

The V and J genes are TRBV5-1 and TRBJ1-2, with TRBD1 identical over 8 bases. This CDR3 spans 14 amino acids. Germline trimming cut 5 bases from V and 6 bases from J; bases unmatched to any gene: 9. From germline, CDR1 is SGHRS and CDR2 YFSETQ. The CDR3 is CASRGPQGVNGYTF. CDR3 in DNA: TGCGCCAGCAGAGGGCCACAGGGGGTGAATGGCTACACCTTC. Together with reference TRBV5-1 and TRBJ1-2, the CDR3 gives the full variable domain: KAGVTQTPRYLIKTRGQQVTLSCSPISGHRSVSWYQQTPGQGLQFLFEYFSETQRNKGNFPGRFSGRQFSNSRSEMNVSTLELGDSALYLCASRGPQGVNGYTFGSGTRLTVV.

The rearrangement links TRBV6-5 to TRBJ1-1, with D maybe TRBD1 (5 bases). V lost 7 bases and J lost 5, with 14 bases in between. The germline V gene encodes CDR1 MNHEY and CDR2 SVGAGI. CDR3 length: 13 amino acids. The CDR3 loop reads CASNRGAWTEAFF. The CDR3 nucleotides are TGTGCCAGCAATAGGGGAGCATGGACTGAAGCTTTCTTT.